What follows are 22 T cell receptor beta chains derived from one specimen sequenced in a study of T cells after yellow fever vaccination. TCRdb redid the calling of the 5' RACE reads with MiXCR, one entry per CDR3 protein. The sample includes about 150,000 distinct CDR3 sequences, 5.5% to 8% of them seen just once. The starting material was CD4+ T cells sorted from PBMCs, obtained on the day of the first yellow fever vaccination. All receptors come from a man between 18 and 35 years old who received the YFV17D yellow fever vaccine.

This clonotype was recorded at least ten times. The chain has TRBV9 and TRBJ1-2; D is possibly TRBD1 (6 bases). The germline V and J ends were trimmed by 3 bases and 7 bases, with 10 bases remaining between them. The CDR3 is 12 residues long. Germline loops: CDR1 SGDLS, CDR2 YYNGEE. The CDR3: CASSAQGSGYTF. CDR3 bases: TGTGCCAGCAGCGCCCAGGGGTCTGGCTACACCTTC. The variable domain in full, with the rest retrieved from reference TRBV9 and TRBJ1-2, is DSGVTQTPKHLITATGQRVTLRCSPRSGDLSVYWYQQSLDQGLQFLIQYYNGEERAKGNILERFSAQQFPDLHSELNLSSLELGDSALYFCASSAQGSGYTFGSGTRLTVV.

Many counts were recorded for this clonotype. The rearrangement joins TRBV18 to TRBJ2-1; D gene ambiguous. The V gene's germline CDR1 is KGHSH and CDR2 LQKENI. The CDR3 has 14 amino acids. V lost 0 bases to trimming and J lost 4 bases, with 7 bases between them. CDR3 DNA sequence: TGTGCCAGCTCACCACCGGGCGCTTACAATGAGCAGTTCTTC. Its protein is CASSPPGAYNEQFF.

This clonotype has a count of ten or more. This chain joins TRBV7-2 and TRBJ2-3; the D is unclear. Trimming removed 6 bases at V and 1 base at J, with 17 bases between. The CDR3 is 16 residues long. Per the germline V gene, CDR1 is SGHTA and CDR2 is FQGNSA. The CDR3 bases are TGTGCCAGCAGACCCGGACGGACCCGGGGCACAGATACGCAGTATTTT. Its translation: CASRPGRTRGTDTQYF.

The table lists this clonotype with many counts. The chain links TRBV28 to TRBJ2-3; perhaps TRBD2 as D (6 bases). Trimming stripped 7 bases from V and 2 bases from J, with 16 bases between. The CDR3 is made up of 15 amino acids. Germline loops: CDR1 MDHEN, CDR2 SYDVKM. CDR3 nucleotides: TGTGCCAGCACCCTGACGGAGGGAGACACAGATACGCAGTATTTT. This sequence encodes CASTLTEGDTDTQYF.

The table lists this clonotype with many counts. The V call is TRBV6-1, the J call TRBJ1-5; D might be TRBD1 (6 bases). The V gene's germline CDR1 is MNHNS and CDR2 SASEGT. The ends were cut back, 2 bases at V and 6 bases at J, with 8 bases in the middle. CDR3 length: 13 amino acids. The CDR3 sequence is CASSEQGSQPQHF. DNA for the CDR3: TGTGCCAGCAGTGAACAGGGGAGTCAGCCCCAGCATTTT.

This clonotype was detected many times. The chain links TRBV6-5 to TRBJ1-5, with 7 bases aligning to TRBD1. This CDR3 spans 14 amino acids. The ends lost 4 bases at V and 1 base at J; junction bases unmatched: 1. Germline CDR1 reads MNHEY; CDR2 reads SVGAGI. CDR3 sequence: CASSLDRSNQPQHF. The DNA for the CDR3 is TGTGCCAGCAGTTTGGACAGGAGCAATCAGCCCCAGCATTTT.

The V call is TRBV6-6, the J call TRBJ1-1; D is perhaps TRBD1 (6 bases). V lost 6 bases, J lost 3 bases, and 11 bases lay in between. This CDR3 has 13 residues. CDR1 and CDR2 from the germline V gene are MNHNY and SVGAGI (reference sequence). As DNA, the CDR3 is TGTGCCAGCAGGGGGACATGGGACACTGAAGCTTTCTTT. This encodes CASRGTWDTEAFF.

This clonotype was found many times. The chain employs TRBV4-3 and TRBJ2-2; D perhaps matches TRBD1 (6 bases). V was pared by 4 bases and J by 4 bases, with 10 bases between. Germline assignment: CDR1 LGHNA and CDR2 YSLEER. The CDR3 has 14 amino acids. This CDR3 reads CASSPIQGTGELFF. CDR3 sequence (DNA): TGCGCCAGCAGCCCGATACAGGGCACCGGGGAGCTGTTTTTT.

This clonotype appeared many times. The chain carries TRBV28 and TRBJ1-5; D not certain. The CDR3 length is 11 residues. The ends were cut back, 7 bases at V and 6 bases at J, with 7 bases in the middle. Germline lookup yields CDR1 MDHEN and CDR2 SYDVKM. CDR3 in DNA: TGTGCCAGCATGGGGTTTCAGCCCCAGCATTTT. This codes for CASMGFQPQHF.

This clonotype was seen more than once but under ten times. The chain combines TRBV4-3 with TRBJ1-1; 9 nucleotides agree with TRBD1. Trimming took 5 bases from V and 7 from J; bases not matched to a gene: 14. Per germline, CDR1 LGHNA and CDR2 YSLEER. The CDR3 sequence is 16 residues long. CDR3 bases: TGCGCCAGCAGCACTTATCCGGGACAGGGCTCTAATGAAGCTTTCTTT. Protein sequence: CASSTYPGQGSNEAFF.

In regard to this clonotype: One junction end disagrees with the germline gene, perhaps due to a read error. The chain is built from TRBV5-5 and TRBJ2-7, with D unclear. The CDR3 loop spans 13 amino acids. CDR1 is SGHKS, CDR2 YYEKEE, per germline (reference sequence). CDR3 sequence: CAISPTPLCEQYF. CDR3 nucleotide sequence: TGTGCCATCAGCCCAACCCCACTCTGCGAGCAGTACTTC.

This clonotype was counted ten times or more. V and J are TRBV12-3 or TRBV12-4 and TRBJ2-5; a possible D gene is TRBD2 (5 bases). V lost 6 bases, J lost 2 bases, and 22 bases lay in between. The CDR3 sequence is 17 residues long. The CDR3 DNA reads TGTGCCAGCAGCCTGGGTAAATTTGGAGGTAGTCAAGAGACCCAGTACTTC. Amino acids: CASSLGKFGGSQETQYF.

This clonotype has ten or more counts. This chain links TRBV20-1 with TRBJ2-3; 9 nucleotides line up with TRBD2. This CDR3 has 15 residues. V shed 6 bases and J 2 bases; nucleotides not matched to a gene: 9. CDR1 is DFQATT and CDR2 is SNEGSKA in the germline V gene (reference sequence). The CDR3 nucleotides read TGCAGTGCCCCACCCCTAGCGGGGAACACAGATACGCAGTATTTT. Residues: CSAPPLAGNTDTQYF.

This clonotype was seen ten or more times. This chain connects TRBV5-4 to TRBJ2-1; the match to TRBD1 covers 10 bases. Germline values: CDR1 SGHNT, CDR2 YYREEE (reference sequence). J gave up 6 bases and V 2 bases, and 5 bases lay outside the gene matches. The CDR3 loop spans 15 amino acids. The CDR3 sequence is CASSLGDRGGNEQFF. The CDR3 nucleotides are TGTGCCAGCAGCTTAGGGGACAGGGGAGGCAATGAGCAGTTCTTC.

This clonotype was seen ten or more times. The chain uses TRBV2 and TRBJ2-2; D is possibly TRBD2 (5 bases). V was cut by 0 bases and J by 6 bases, with 8 bases left in between. The germline gives CDR1 SNHLY, CDR2 FYNNEI. The CDR3 extends over 14 amino acids. The DNA of the CDR3 is TGTGCCAGCAGTGAAGCTCTCGGGGCCGGGGAGCTGTTTTTT. This gives the protein CASSEALGAGELFF.

This chain links TRBV5-4 with TRBJ2-7; D remains unclear. The CDR3 covers 15 residues. The germline V and J ends were trimmed by 3 bases and 3 bases, with 16 bases remaining between them. Germline-derived CDR1 and CDR2 are SGHNT and YYREEE (reference sequence). Here the CDR3 DNA reads TGTGCCAGCAGCTCGATGGGTTGGGATGGCTACGAGCAGTACTTC. Translation gives CASSSMGWDGYEQYF.

The chain uses TRBV5-1 and TRBJ1-2, with D uncertain. V was shortened by 6 bases and J by 0 bases, with 12 bases between the two germline ends. This CDR3 has 14 amino acids. Germline V gene data show CDR1 as SGHRS and CDR2 as YFSETQ. CDR3 nucleotide sequence: TGCGCCAGCACGATGGACGTGACTAACTATGGCTACACCTTC. It specifies CASTMDVTNYGYTF.

This clonotype has more than one count but fewer than ten. The V call is TRBV7-3, the J call TRBJ2-5; TRBD2 matches 7 bases. Per germline, CDR1 SGHTA and CDR2 FQGTGA. The junction had 6 bases not matched to a gene; V was cut back by 6 bases and J by 5 bases. CDR3 length: 13 residues. The CDR3 nucleotides are TGTGCCAGCAGGTTCGCGGGGGAGGAGACCCAGTACTTC. As protein: CASRFAGEETQYF.

This clonotype was seen more than once but under ten times. V is TRBV5-6 and J is TRBJ1-5, with 7 bases identical to TRBD1. V was clipped by 1 base and J by 9 bases; unmatched bases: 13. The germline CDR1 and CDR2 sequences are SGHDT and YYEEEE. The CDR3 is 16 residues long. The CDR3 bases are TGTGCCAGCAGCTTGTATGTAGGCAGGGGGGAACGGCCCCAGCATTTT. Translation: CASSLYVGRGERPQHF.

In its sample, this clonotype was seen many times. The rearrangement uses TRBV24-1 and TRBJ1-5, with 9 bases identical to TRBD1. Germline-derived CDR1 and CDR2 are KGHDR and SFDVKD. Unmatched junction bases numbered 5, after V lost 10 bases and J lost 5 bases. The CDR3 covers 13 residues. The CDR3 coding sequence is TGTGCCACAGGGGACAGGGAGTATCAGCCCCAGCATTTT. Its protein product is CATGDREYQPQHF.

In its sample, this clonotype was seen many times. This rearrangement joins TRBV6-2 or TRBV6-3 to TRBJ2-3; 8 nucleotides agree with TRBD1. CDR1 and CDR2 (germline): MNHEY, SVGEGT. The CDR3 totals 17 residues. Trimming removed 5 bases from V and 2 bases from J; junction bases left unmatched: 12. In DNA, the CDR3 is TGTGCCAGCAGTCCCCTTTTTGGGACAGGCTTCACAGATACGCAGTATTTT. Protein sequence: CASSPLFGTGFTDTQYF.

The chain has TRBV5-1 and TRBJ1-3; possibly TRBD1 for D (6 bases). Deletions cut 7 bases from V and 0 bases from J, with 11 bases between. The CDR3 length is 14 residues. Germline V gene lookup returns CDR1 SGHRS and CDR2 YFSETQ. The CDR3 region is CASGRDTSGNTIYF. The CDR3 DNA reads as TGCGCCAGCGGCCGGGACACCTCTGGAAACACCATATATTTT.